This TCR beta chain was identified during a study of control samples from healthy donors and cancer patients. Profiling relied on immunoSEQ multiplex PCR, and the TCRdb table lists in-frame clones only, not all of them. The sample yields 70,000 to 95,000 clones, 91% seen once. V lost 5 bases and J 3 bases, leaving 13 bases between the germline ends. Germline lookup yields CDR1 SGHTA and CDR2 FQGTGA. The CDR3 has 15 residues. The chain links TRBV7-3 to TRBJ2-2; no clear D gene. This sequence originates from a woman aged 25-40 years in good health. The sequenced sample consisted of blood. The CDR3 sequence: CASSLGSLYTGELFF. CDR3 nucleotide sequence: TGTGCCAGCAGCCTTGGCAGCTTATACACCGGGGAGCTGTTTTTT.